These T cell receptor beta chains were read from a single sample in a study of blood T cell repertoires in COVID-19. The protocol was immunoSEQ multiplex PCR, while the TCRdb copy is restricted to in-frame clones and leaves out a portion. The sample has about 410,000 clones; 70% to 90% are singletons. The sequencing input was peripheral blood. Receptors originate from a woman aged 35 to 49 with COVID-19, enrolled during active disease. CDR3s include the opening cysteine and the closing phenylalanine or tryptophan. The order of the fields is D gene, V gene, clone size, J gene, CDR3 DNA, CDR3 protein. D genes are given only for firm matches. The listing skips clone size in some rows; elsewhere it reads once, few, many or a size class.

d_call: TRBD2
v_call: TRBV4-2
clone_size: NA
j_call: TRBJ2-1
cdr3_nt: TGTGCCAGCAGATCGGGGAGGGGCAATGAGCAGTTCTTC
cdr3_aa: CASRSGRGNEQFF

d_call: TRBD1
v_call: TRBV12-3/TRBV12-4
clone_size: NA
j_call: TRBJ1-4
cdr3_nt: TGTGCCAGCAGCCGCAGACAGGGAAAACTGTTTTTT
cdr3_aa: CASSRRQGKLFF

d_call: NA
v_call: TRBV19
clone_size: NA
j_call: TRBJ1-5
cdr3_nt: TGTGCCAGTAGTATGATCAGTCACAATCAGCCCCAGCATTTT
cdr3_aa: CASSMISHNQPQHF

d_call: TRBD2
v_call: TRBV4-1
clone_size: NA
j_call: TRBJ2-5
cdr3_nt: TGCGCCAGCAGCCAAGATCCGGGACTAGCGGGAGAATGGGAGACCCAGTACTTC
cdr3_aa: CASSQDPGLAGEWETQYF

d_call: NA
v_call: TRBV9
clone_size: NA
j_call: TRBJ1-3
cdr3_nt: TGTGCCAGCAGCGTATCATTGTCATTTGGAAACACCATATATTTT
cdr3_aa: CASSVSLSFGNTIYF

d_call: NA
v_call: TRBV7-2
clone_size: once
j_call: TRBJ1-5
cdr3_nt: TGTGCCAGCGCCCGGGATAGCAATCAGCCCCAGCATTTT
cdr3_aa: CASARDSNQPQHF

d_call: TRBD1
v_call: TRBV7-2
clone_size: NA
j_call: TRBJ1-5
cdr3_nt: TGTGCCAGCAGCCTAAACCCGGGACAGGGGTTTCGGGATCAGCCCCAGCATTTT
cdr3_aa: CASSLNPGQGFRDQPQHF

d_call: TRBD2
v_call: TRBV7-8
clone_size: NA
j_call: TRBJ2-1
cdr3_nt: TGTGCCAGCAGCTTAGATCTAGCGGGAGCGGGGGAGCAGTTCTTC
cdr3_aa: CASSLDLAGAGEQFF

d_call: NA
v_call: TRBV12-5
clone_size: NA
j_call: TRBJ1-5
cdr3_nt: TGTGCTAGTGGTCTTAATAGCAATCAGCCCCAGCATTTT
cdr3_aa: CASGLNSNQPQHF

d_call: NA
v_call: TRBV7-9
clone_size: NA
j_call: TRBJ2-5
cdr3_nt: TGTGCCAGCAGCTCCGGGACTTACTCACAAGAGACCCAGTACTTC
cdr3_aa: CASSSGTYSQETQYF

d_call: NA
v_call: TRBV5-4
clone_size: NA
j_call: TRBJ2-5
cdr3_nt: TGTGCCAGCAGCTTGGGGGGGCGAGAGACCCAGTACTTC
cdr3_aa: CASSLGGRETQYF

d_call: NA
v_call: TRBV6-6
clone_size: NA
j_call: TRBJ1-3
cdr3_nt: TGTGCCAGCAGTTACTCGGGCCGAAGCTCTGGAAACACCATATATTTT
cdr3_aa: CASSYSGRSSGNTIYF

d_call: NA
v_call: TRBV27
clone_size: NA
j_call: TRBJ2-5
cdr3_nt: TGTGCCAGCAGCTTACTAGTGTCCCAAGAGACCCAGTACTTC
cdr3_aa: CASSLLVSQETQYF

d_call: TRBD2
v_call: TRBV5-1
clone_size: NA
j_call: TRBJ2-3
cdr3_nt: TGCGCCAGCAGCCTCGGGACTAGTAGAACAGATACGCAGTATTTT
cdr3_aa: CASSLGTSRTDTQYF

d_call: TRBD1
v_call: TRBV9
clone_size: NA
j_call: TRBJ2-3
cdr3_nt: TGTGCCAGCAGCCCCCGGCCAGGGGGAGATACGCAGTATTTT
cdr3_aa: CASSPRPGGDTQYF

d_call: NA
v_call: TRBV5-6
clone_size: NA
j_call: TRBJ2-7
cdr3_nt: TGTGCCAGCAGCTTTTTCTCCAGGGACTCCCTCTACGAGCAGTACTTC
cdr3_aa: CASSFFSRDSLYEQYF

d_call: NA
v_call: TRBV6-2/TRBV6-3
clone_size: NA
j_call: TRBJ2-2
cdr3_nt: TGTGCCAGCAGTTACTCGAGGCGGGCCGCAGCTCTAAACACCGGGGAGCTGTTTTTT
cdr3_aa: CASSYSRRAAALNTGELFF

d_call: TRBD2
v_call: TRBV5-6
clone_size: NA
j_call: TRBJ2-3
cdr3_nt: TGTGCCAGCAGCGAAGCCGGGACTAGCGGGACAGATACGCAGTATTTT
cdr3_aa: CASSEAGTSGTDTQYF

d_call: NA
v_call: TRBV5-1
clone_size: NA
j_call: TRBJ1-6
cdr3_nt: TGCGCCAGCAGCCCGCCGGGGAAGTATAATTCACCCCTCCACTTT
cdr3_aa: CASSPPGKYNSPLHF

d_call: NA
v_call: TRBV19
clone_size: few
j_call: TRBJ2-7
cdr3_nt: TGTGCCAGTAGTACTATATTTTCCTACGAGCAGTACTTC
cdr3_aa: CASSTIFSYEQYF

d_call: TRBD1
v_call: TRBV15
clone_size: NA
j_call: TRBJ1-1
cdr3_nt: TGTGCCACGGGACAGGCGAACACTGAAGCTTTCTTT
cdr3_aa: CATGQANTEAFF

d_call: TRBD1
v_call: TRBV6-5
clone_size: NA
j_call: TRBJ1-1
cdr3_nt: TGTGCCAGCAGGCTACAGGGGGCGAGTTTCACTGAAGCTTTCTTT
cdr3_aa: CASRLQGASFTEAFF

d_call: TRBD1
v_call: TRBV19
clone_size: NA
j_call: TRBJ1-2
cdr3_nt: TGTGCCAGTAGTCCAGGGGGCGCGTCCGGCTACACCTTC
cdr3_aa: CASSPGGASGYTF

d_call: TRBD2
v_call: TRBV7-2
clone_size: NA
j_call: TRBJ2-1
cdr3_nt: TGTGCCAGCAGCTTCACACTAGCGGGAGATGAGCAGTTCTTC
cdr3_aa: CASSFTLAGDEQFF

d_call: NA
v_call: TRBV6-4
clone_size: many
j_call: TRBJ2-2
cdr3_nt: TGTGCCAGCAGTGACTCTAGCGACACCGGGGAGCTGTTTTTT
cdr3_aa: CASSDSSDTGELFF

d_call: NA
v_call: TRBV27
clone_size: NA
j_call: TRBJ1-4
cdr3_nt: TGTGCCAGCAGTTTATCCAGACTCGATGCAACTAATGAAAAACTGTTTTTT
cdr3_aa: CASSLSRLDATNEKLFF

d_call: TRBD1
v_call: TRBV15
clone_size: once
j_call: TRBJ1-1
cdr3_nt: TGTGCCACCAGCAGAAGGAGACAGGGCCTAGGGCACACTGAAGCTTTCTTT
cdr3_aa: CATSRRRQGLGHTEAFF

d_call: TRBD1
v_call: TRBV27
clone_size: few
j_call: TRBJ1-2
cdr3_nt: TGTGCCAGCAGTCACCACCCGGGACAGGGGGCGTCTGGCTACACCTTC
cdr3_aa: CASSHHPGQGASGYTF

d_call: NA
v_call: TRBV27
clone_size: once
j_call: TRBJ1-4
cdr3_nt: TGTGCCAGCAGTTATTCCGGATGGGTGGGAGCTAATGAAAAACTGTTTTTT
cdr3_aa: CASSYSGWVGANEKLFF

d_call: NA
v_call: TRBV4-3
clone_size: NA
j_call: TRBJ2-3
cdr3_nt: TGCGCCAGCAGCCAAGGAGGGTCCGGCACAGATACGCAGTATTTT
cdr3_aa: CASSQGGSGTDTQYF

d_call: NA
v_call: TRBV5-1
clone_size: NA
j_call: TRBJ1-4
cdr3_nt: TGCGCCAGCAGCTTTCAGGGCCCGGGGGGAGAAGGGCTGTTTTTT
cdr3_aa: CASSFQGPGGEGLFF

d_call: NA
v_call: TRBV28
clone_size: NA
j_call: TRBJ1-6
cdr3_nt: TGTGCCAGCACGGGGGGGAGATATAATTCACCCCTCCACTTT
cdr3_aa: CASTGGRYNSPLHF

d_call: NA
v_call: TRBV11-2
clone_size: NA
j_call: TRBJ2-3
cdr3_nt: TGTGCCAGCAGCCCGTCGACAACAGATACGCAGTATTTT
cdr3_aa: CASSPSTTDTQYF

d_call: TRBD1
v_call: TRBV5-5
clone_size: NA
j_call: TRBJ1-1
cdr3_nt: TGTGCCAGCAGCCCGACAGGGGGCCATTTGAACACTGAAGCTTTCTTT
cdr3_aa: CASSPTGGHLNTEAFF

d_call: NA
v_call: TRBV15
clone_size: NA
j_call: TRBJ2-2
cdr3_nt: TGTGCCACCAGCAGAGAGCGGTCGAACACCGGGGAGCTGTTTTTT
cdr3_aa: CATSRERSNTGELFF

d_call: NA
v_call: TRBV28
clone_size: NA
j_call: TRBJ2-2
cdr3_nt: TGTGCAGGGGGGGACATCTCGAACACCGGGGAGCTGTTTTTT
cdr3_aa: CAGGDISNTGELFF

d_call: NA
v_call: TRBV3-1/TRBV3-2
clone_size: few
j_call: TRBJ1-5
cdr3_nt: TGTGCCAGCAGCCAAGTATATTTAGGCGGCAGTCCCCATGACCAGCCCCAGCATTTT
cdr3_aa: CASSQVYLGGSPHDQPQHF

d_call: TRBD1
v_call: TRBV14
clone_size: NA
j_call: TRBJ1-2
cdr3_nt: TGTGCCAGCAGCCCCTGGACAGGTCCTAACTATGGCTACACCTTC
cdr3_aa: CASSPWTGPNYGYTF

d_call: NA
v_call: TRBV4-2
clone_size: NA
j_call: TRBJ1-4
cdr3_nt: TGTGCCAGCAGCCAACAGACAGCCGGGGGTGAAAAACTGTTTTTT
cdr3_aa: CASSQQTAGGEKLFF

d_call: TRBD2
v_call: TRBV5-1
clone_size: NA
j_call: TRBJ2-1
cdr3_nt: TGCGCCAGCAGCTTCCAAGGACTAGCGGGGGACAATGAGCAGTTCTTC
cdr3_aa: CASSFQGLAGDNEQFF

d_call: TRBD2
v_call: TRBV28
clone_size: NA
j_call: TRBJ2-3
cdr3_nt: TGTGCCAGCAGTCTCCCCGGGAGGGCAGGTGCAGATACGCAGTATTTT
cdr3_aa: CASSLPGRAGADTQYF

d_call: NA
v_call: TRBV19
clone_size: NA
j_call: TRBJ2-1
cdr3_nt: TGTGCCAGTAGTACTACAGGGAGGGATGAGCAGTTCTTC
cdr3_aa: CASSTTGRDEQFF